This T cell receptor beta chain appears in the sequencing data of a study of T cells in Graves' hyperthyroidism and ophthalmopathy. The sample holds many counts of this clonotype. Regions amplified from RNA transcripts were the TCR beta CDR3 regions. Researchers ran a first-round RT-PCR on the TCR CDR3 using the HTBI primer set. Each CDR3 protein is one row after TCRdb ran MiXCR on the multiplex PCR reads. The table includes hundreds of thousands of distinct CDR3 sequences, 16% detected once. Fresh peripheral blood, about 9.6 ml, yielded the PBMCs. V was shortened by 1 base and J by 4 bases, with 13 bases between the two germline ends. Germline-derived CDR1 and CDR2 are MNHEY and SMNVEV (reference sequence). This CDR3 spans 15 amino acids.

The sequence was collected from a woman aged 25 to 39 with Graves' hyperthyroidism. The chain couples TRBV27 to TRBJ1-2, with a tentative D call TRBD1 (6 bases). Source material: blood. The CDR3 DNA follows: TGTGCCAGCAGTTTATATGCGGGGGCTGGCTATGGCTACACCTTC. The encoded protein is CASSLYAGAGYGYTF.